Listed below are T cell receptor beta chains from one sample, sequenced in a study of T cell repertoires in cytomegalovirus infection. In TCRdb, the reads were re-called with MiXCR into one record per CDR3 protein. The data contain fewer than 80,000 distinct CDR3 sequences, more than 3% of them singletons. The specimen was PBMCs. The receptors shown here come from a human donor in good health (CMV status not recorded). Some clones in this sample may be carry-over from other donors' samples. CDR3s include the opening cysteine and the closing phenylalanine or tryptophan. The D gene is left open where the match is weak. Not all rows give a size; the values are once, few, many and, for expanded clones, a class.

TRBD2,17,many,TRBJ2-6,TRBV7-2,CASSPVTSGSGANVLTF,TGTGCCAGCAGCCCCGTGACTAGCGGGTCTGGGGCCAACGTCCTGACTTTC
NA,13,many,TRBJ2-3,TRBV20-1,CSALIGRTDTQYF,TGCAGTGCTCTAATCGGGAGAACAGATACGCAGTATTTT
NA,14,many,TRBJ1-2,TRBV29-1,CSVEEEQGNYGYTF,TGCAGCGTTGAAGAGGAACAGGGAAACTATGGCTACACCTTC
NA,17,many,TRBJ1-1,TRBV5-4,CASSGRRGGTRTTEAFF,TGTGCCAGCAGCGGGAGACGTGGGGGGACCAGGACCACTGAAGCTTTCTTT
NA,17,many,TRBJ2-6,TRBV9,CASSVRSGSSGANVLTF,TGTGCCAGCAGCGTTCGATCAGGGTCGTCTGGGGCCAACGTCCTGACTTTC
NA,14,many,TRBJ2-5,TRBV6-5,CATLVRGAEETQYF,TGTGCCACCTTAGTCCGGGGGGCGGAAGAGACCCAGTACTTC
NA,15,many,TRBJ1-2,TRBV7-2,CASSSTWTENYGYTF,TGTGCCAGCAGCTCTACCTGGACGGAAAACTATGGCTACACCTTC
NA,14,many,TRBJ2-7,TRBV30,CAWRRQVSSYEQYF,TGTGCCTGGCGAAGACAGGTTAGCTCCTACGAGCAGTACTTC
NA,14,many,TRBJ2-5,TRBV7-2,CASSLNRGGETQYF,TGTGCCAGCAGCTTAAATAGGGGGGGAGAGACCCAGTACTTC
NA,14,many,TRBJ1-1,TRBV20-1,CSARGPASTVQAFF,TGCAGTGCTAGAGGACCGGCCTCGACAGTCCAGGCTTTCTTT
NA,14,few,TRBJ2-3,TRBV6-2/TRBV6-3,CASSYQGRTDTQYF,TGTGCCAGCAGTTACCAGGGACGCACAGATACGCAGTATTTT
NA,13,many,TRBJ1-1,TRBV7-2,CASSLSLNTEAFF,TGTGCCAGCAGCTTGAGTTTGAACACTGAAGCTTTCTTT
NA,15,once,TRBJ1-6,TRBV28,CASSSPGRPTSPLHF,TGTGCCAGCAGTTCCCCCGGGAGGCCAACTTCACCCCTCCACTTT
NA,17,medium-sized,TRBJ1-1,TRBV7-6,CASSPVGSLGAHTEAFF,TGTGCCAGCAGCCCAGTGGGTTCGCTCGGGGCGCACACTGAAGCTTTCTTT
NA,16,NA,TRBJ1-4,TRBV6-2/TRBV6-3,CASSYGPDATNEKLFF,TGTGCCAGCAGTTACGGACCGGATGCAACTAATGAAAAACTGTTTTTT
NA,18,many,TRBJ2-1,TRBV6-2/TRBV6-3,CASRGGGVGVSSYNEQFF,TGTGCCAGCAGGGGAGGGGGAGTCGGGGTGAGCTCCTACAATGAGCAGTTCTTC
NA,12,many,TRBJ1-2,TRBV12-3/TRBV12-4,CASRVGGYGYTF,TGTGCCAGCAGGGTCGGGGGATATGGCTACACCTTC
TRBD2,17,many,TRBJ2-1,TRBV27,CASSLRLAGGRYNEQFF,TGTGCCAGCAGTTTAAGACTAGCGGGGGGGAGATACAATGAGCAGTTCTTC
NA,14,many,TRBJ1-1,TRBV6-1,CASSRTAMNTEAFF,TGTGCCAGCAGTAGGACAGCCATGAACACTGAAGCTTTCTTT
NA,14,many,TRBJ2-1,TRBV3-1,CASKLGGAGNEQFF,TGTGCAAGCAAACTTGGGGGGGCGGGCAATGAGCAGTTCTTC
NA,12,many,TRBJ1-5,TRBV7-9,CASSLGREPQHF,TGTGCCAGCAGCTTAGGCAGGGAGCCCCAGCATTTT
NA,12,many,TRBJ1-2,TRBV20-1,CSAKDWNYGYTF,TGCAGTGCAAAGGACTGGAATTATGGCTACACCTTC
TRBD1,16,many,TRBJ1-1,TRBV7-2,CASRSTRQGPYTEAFF,TGTGCCAGCAGATCGACCCGACAGGGGCCGTACACTGAAGCTTTCTTT
NA,16,many,TRBJ1-5,TRBV28,CASTVALGGNGQPQHF,TGTGCCAGCACTGTGGCCCTCGGGGGGAATGGTCAGCCCCAGCATTTT
TRBD1,12,many,TRBJ2-7,TRBV20-1,CSALGQNYEQYF,TGCAGTGCCTTGGGACAGAACTACGAGCAGTACTTC
NA,13,many,TRBJ1-6,TRBV20-1,CSAGGLEGSPLHF,TGCAGTGCTGGGGGCCTCGAGGGATCACCCCTCCACTTT
TRBD1,16,many,TRBJ1-2,TRBV30,CAWTRDRDHSNYGYTF,TGTGCCTGGACCCGGGACAGGGACCACTCTAACTATGGCTACACCTTC
NA,14,many,TRBJ1-2,TRBV20-1,CSARQNAPLSGYTF,TGCAGTGCTAGACAAAACGCCCCCCTAAGTGGCTACACCTTC
NA,12,many,TRBJ1-2,TRBV7-2,CASSWQGIGYTF,TGTGCCAGCAGTTGGCAGGGCATTGGCTACACCTTC
TRBD2,15,NA,TRBJ2-7,TRBV7-9,CASSQTGGDSYEQYF,TGTGCCAGCAGCCAAACGGGGGGGGACTCCTACGAGCAGTACTTC
NA,16,many,TRBJ2-2,TRBV19,CASSIRAGSNTGELFF,TGTGCCAGTAGTATACGCGCAGGGTCGAACACCGGGGAGCTGTTTTTT
NA,15,many,TRBJ1-1,TRBV7-9,CASSPQVGVATEAFF,TGTGCCAGCAGCCCACAAGTGGGGGTTGCCACTGAAGCTTTCTTT
NA,14,few,TRBJ1-2,TRBV12-3/TRBV12-4,CASSPRGGPYGYTF,TGTGCCAGCAGTCCACGGGGGGGGCCCTATGGCTACACCTTC